The 28 T cell receptor beta chains below come from one sample, sequenced in a study of response to subunit inactivated influenza vaccine. A single record per CDR3 protein comes from TCRdb applying MiXCR to the RT-PCR reads. The data hold more than 550,000 distinct CDR3 sequences, with approximately 10% observed a single time. A further study also used this sample, focusing on T cells expressing NK-cell markers. That paper states: TCR beta libraries carry UMIs added by 5'RACE template switching.

Sequenced material: PBMCs from blood, taken on the day of vaccination. All receptors come from a man aged 50-60 years who received an inactivated influenza vaccine.

The chain uses TRBV5-1 and TRBJ2-5; 8 nucleotides align to TRBD1. CDR1 is SGHRS, CDR2 YFSETQ, per germline. Losses at the gene ends were 3 bases for V and 5 bases for J; bases not matched to a gene: 9. The CDR3 totals 15 residues. The DNA for the CDR3 is TGCGCCAGCAGCTCTCAACAGGGGGAAGGGGAGACCCAGTACTTC. Protein product: CASSSQQGEGETQYF.

The chain has TRBV7-2 and TRBJ1-5, with D uncertain. The CDR3 has 15 residues. Trimming took off 0 bases at V and 4 bases at J, with 10 bases between the two ends. Germline V lookup: CDR1 SGHTA, CDR2 FQGNSA. CDR3 sequence reads: CASSLAGNVNQPQHF. The DNA for the CDR3 is TGTGCCAGCAGCTTAGCAGGAAATGTGAATCAGCCCCAGCATTTT.

The J gene is TRBJ1-1, the V gene TRBV29-1; no reliable D call. This CDR3 has 12 amino acids. The germline V gene has CDR1 SQVTM and CDR2 ANQGSEA. The V end was cut by 4 bases, the J end by 1 base, with 7 bases between. CDR3 sequence reads: CSVGNRNTEAFF. The CDR3 DNA reads TGCAGCGTTGGAAACAGGAACACTGAAGCTTTCTTT. The full variable domain, completed using reference TRBV29-1 and TRBJ1-1, is SAVISQKPSRDICQRGTSLTIQCQVDSQVTMMFWYRQQPGQSLTLIATANQGSEATYESGFVIDKFPISRPNLTFSTLTVSNMSPEDSSIYLCSVGNRNTEAFFGQGTRLTVV.

This clonotype was picked up a small number of times. This rearrangement joins TRBV27 to TRBJ2-3; 8 positions match TRBD2. J was trimmed by 7 bases and V by 2 bases; bases with no gene match: 8. CDR1 is MNHEY, CDR2 SMNVEV, per germline (reference sequence). The CDR3 consists of 15 residues. The chain's CDR3 is CASSLTGGRANTQYF. CDR3 DNA: TGTGCCAGCAGTTTAACGGGAGGGCGAGCAAATACGCAGTATTTT.

This chain joins TRBV4-2 and TRBJ1-5, with no clear D. In germline, CDR1 is LGHNA, CDR2 YNFKEQ. The CDR3 length is 16 residues. The germline V and J ends were trimmed by 3 bases and 5 bases, with 17 bases remaining between them. The CDR3 loop reads CASSQTWGTPDQPQHF. The CDR3 coding sequence is TGTGCCAGCAGCCAGACCTGGGGAACACCCGATCAGCCCCAGCATTTT.

This chain links TRBV3-1 with TRBJ1-4, with TRBD1 identical over 9 bases. The CDR3 consists of 16 residues. Germline loops: CDR1 LGHDT, CDR2 YNNKEL (reference sequence). V trimming: 2 bases; J trimming: 8 bases; junction bases outside the gene matches: 9. The CDR3 reads CASSQPQQGAAEKLFF. In DNA, the CDR3 is TGTGCCAGCAGCCAACCACAACAGGGGGCGGCGGAAAAACTGTTTTTT.

This chain uses TRBV27 with TRBJ2-3; TRBD2 is a possible D gene (5 bases). V lost 8 bases and J 2 bases, leaving 17 bases between the germline ends. Germline V lookup: CDR1 MNHEY, CDR2 SMNVEV (reference sequence). This CDR3 contains 15 residues. CDR3 DNA sequence: TGTGCCAGCTCCCCGGGGTCCTGGATCACAGATACGCAGTATTTT. This codes for CASSPGSWITDTQYF.

This chain connects TRBV4-2 to TRBJ2-1; 10 bases map to TRBD2. Germline V CDR1 and CDR2: LGHNA, YNFKEQ. The CDR3 has 15 amino acids. V trimming: 1 base; J trimming: 5 bases; junction bases outside the gene matches: 2. This CDR3 is CASSQVLAGDNEQFF. The CDR3 DNA reads as TGTGCCAGCAGCCAAGTCCTAGCGGGGGACAATGAGCAGTTCTTC.

This sequence joins TRBV7-2 and TRBJ2-3; 12 bases align to TRBD2. CDR1 and CDR2 from the germline V gene are SGHTA and FQGNSA. CDR3 length: 16 residues. V shed 0 bases and J 5 bases; nucleotides not matched to a gene: 3. CDR3 residues: CASSLALAGGIDTQYF. The CDR3 region has the DNA TGTGCCAGCAGCTTAGCCCTAGCGGGGGGGATAGATACGCAGTATTTT.

This clonotype appeared a few times. CDR3 in amino acids: CASTASRKRNTGELFF. DNA of the CDR3: TGTGCCAGTACGGCAAGCAGGAAGCGGAACACCGGGGAGCTGTTTTTT. This chain connects TRBV19 to TRBJ2-2, with D unresolved. Germline V gene data show CDR1 as LNHDA and CDR2 as SQIVND (reference sequence). The CDR3 loop spans 16 amino acids. With 7 bases removed from V and 1 base from J, the gap between germline ends came to 16 bases.

This clonotype was seen ten or more times. This sequence joins TRBV3-1 and TRBJ2-1; no firm D call. V lost 0 bases, J lost 2 bases, and 11 bases lay in between. There are 16 residues in the CDR3. Germline-derived CDR1 and CDR2 are LGHDT and YNNKEL (reference sequence). CDR3 DNA sequence: TGTGCCAGCAGCCAAGATCTGAAAGGTCCCTACAATGAGCAGTTCTTC. Its protein is CASSQDLKGPYNEQFF.

This clonotype was picked up a small number of times. DNA for the CDR3: TGTGCCAGCAGTTATCTTGGAAGCACTGAAGCTTTCTTT. Translating gives CASSYLGSTEAFF. The V call is TRBV6-6, the J call TRBJ1-1; D ambiguous. CDR3 length: 13 amino acids. Trimming pared 3 bases from V and 4 bases from J, leaving 9 bases between. CDR1 and CDR2 from the germline V gene are MNHNY and SVGAGI (reference sequence).

This sequence joins TRBV14 and TRBJ2-4; D is ambiguous. The CDR3 covers 16 residues. The V gene's germline CDR1 is SGHDN and CDR2 FVKESK. Trimming removed 5 bases at V and 2 bases at J, with 16 bases between. DNA for the CDR3: TGTGCCAGCAGCAAAGGACCCTCCCTACCCAAAAACATTCAGTACTTC. This sequence encodes CASSKGPSLPKNIQYF.

This clonotype was seen only a few times. The rearrangement joins TRBV5-1 to TRBJ2-1; TRBD2 is a possible D gene (6 bases). V lost 4 bases and J lost 5, with 19 bases in between. The CDR3 loop spans 16 amino acids. The germline CDR1 and CDR2 sequences are SGHRS and YFSETQ. CDR3 protein: CASSPNRGLTDNEQFF. In nucleotides, the CDR3 is TGCGCCAGCAGCCCCAATCGGGGACTCACGGACAATGAGCAGTTCTTC.

This clonotype was counted ten times or more. The chain carries TRBV3-1 and TRBJ2-2; 13 bases agree with TRBD2. Germline V gene lookup returns CDR1 LGHDT and CDR2 YNNKEL (reference sequence). V was pared by 3 bases and J by 4 bases, with 8 bases of the junction left unmatched. CDR3 size: 18 residues. The DNA for the CDR3 is TGTGCCAGCAGCCACACCGGGACTAGCGGGGTGGGCACCGGGGAGCTGTTTTTT. This encodes CASSHTGTSGVGTGELFF.

This sequence joins TRBV19 and TRBJ2-3; D unclear. V lost 10 bases and J 2 bases, leaving 13 bases between the germline ends. The CDR3 is made up of 13 amino acids. CDR1 and CDR2 from the germline V gene are LNHDA and SQIVND (reference sequence). The CDR3 is CATEARPTDTQYF. The CDR3 DNA is TGTGCCACCGAGGCACGACCCACAGATACGCAGTATTTT.

The rearrangement uses TRBV20-1 and TRBJ1-4, with a possible D match to TRBD1 (5 bases). Trimming stripped 1 base from V and 4 bases from J, with 7 bases between. The CDR3 extends over 13 amino acids. From germline, CDR1 is DFQATT and CDR2 SNEGSKA (reference sequence). CDR3 DNA sequence: TGCAGTGCTAGAGGGGGGGTTAATGAAAAACTGTTTTTT. The encoded protein is CSARGGVNEKLFF.

V is TRBV6-1 and J is TRBJ1-6; D is perhaps TRBD1 (5 bases). This CDR3 contains 14 residues. V lost 6 bases and J 7 bases, leaving 13 bases between the germline ends. Per germline, CDR1 MNHNS and CDR2 SASEGT. The CDR3: CASRPQGRNSPLHF. The CDR3 DNA reads TGTGCCAGCAGGCCTCAGGGTAGGAATTCACCCCTCCACTTT.

This clonotype came up many times. CDR3 protein: CASTLGARTAQHF. The DNA for the CDR3 is TGTGCCAGCACCCTGGGGGCCCGGACGGCCCAGCATTTT. This sequence joins TRBV6-6 and TRBJ1-5; possibly TRBD1 for D (6 bases). The germline gives CDR1 MNHNY, CDR2 SVGAGI (reference sequence). The CDR3 extends over 13 amino acids. V was pared by 7 bases and J by 11 bases, with 18 bases between.

This clonotype was seen repeatedly, ten times or more. The chain recombines TRBV6-1 with TRBJ2-7; D remains unclear. This CDR3 is 12 amino acids long. CDR1 and CDR2 (germline): MNHNS, SASEGT. Between the trimmed V and J ends, which lost 8 bases and 2 bases, there was a span of 10 bases. In DNA, the CDR3 is TGTGCCAGCTTGCGCCCTACCTACGAGCAGTACTTC. Encoded protein: CASLRPTYEQYF.

This clonotype was seen repeatedly, ten times or more. The chain uses TRBV7-9 and TRBJ1-5; D unclear. Germline lookup yields CDR1 SEHNR and CDR2 FQNEAQ (reference sequence). The CDR3 has 14 residues. V shed 5 bases and J shed 0 bases, with 8 bases lying between them. CDR3 DNA sequence: TGTGCCAGCAGCGCTCTAGATAGCAATCAGCCCCAGCATTTT. Its protein product is CASSALDSNQPQHF.

The sample holds a few counts of this clonotype. The chain employs TRBV6-1 and TRBJ1-1, with 7 bases matching TRBD1. The junction had 9 bases not matched to a gene; V was cut back by 6 bases and J by 5 bases. CDR1 and CDR2 (germline): MNHNS, SASEGT. CDR3 size: 14 residues. In DNA, the CDR3 is TGTGCCAGCAGCCACCCAGGGGGTAAAACTGAAGCTTTCTTT. This encodes CASSHPGGKTEAFF.

The table lists this clonotype with many counts. This chain connects TRBV6-2 or TRBV6-3 to TRBJ2-1; 7 bases line up with TRBD1. The CDR3 is made up of 15 amino acids. The germline V gene has CDR1 MNHEY and CDR2 SVGEGT. Unmatched junction bases numbered 5, after V lost 6 bases and J lost 0 bases. CDR3: CASSPQGSSYNEQFF. The CDR3 DNA sequence: TGTGCCAGCAGCCCACAGGGGAGCTCCTACAATGAGCAGTTCTTC.

The chain is built from TRBV5-5 and TRBJ1-1; the match to TRBD1 covers 9 bases. The trim removed 1 base at V and 5 bases at J, leaving 6 bases unmatched. The germline CDR1 and CDR2 sequences are SGHKS and YYEKEE (reference sequence). This CDR3 comprises 15 residues. CDR3 protein: CASSLTRQGGTEAFF. CDR3 sequence (DNA): TGTGCCAGCAGCTTGACCAGACAGGGGGGAACTGAAGCTTTCTTT.

The V call is TRBV24-1, the J call TRBJ2-3, with D hard to call. V lost 4 bases and J 6 bases, leaving 10 bases between the germline ends. The CDR3 has 13 amino acids. Germline-derived CDR1 and CDR2 are KGHDR and SFDVKD. In nucleotides, the CDR3 is TGTGCCACCAGTGACTACCTTGCCGATACGCAGTATTTT. Encoded protein: CATSDYLADTQYF.

This clonotype was seen a few times. The V and J genes are TRBV6-2 or TRBV6-3 and TRBJ2-1, with D possibly being TRBD2 (5 bases). CDR1 MNHEY and CDR2 SVGEGT come from the germline V gene. The CDR3 is 15 amino acids. The germline V and J ends were trimmed by 2 bases and 0 bases, with 8 bases remaining between them. The CDR3 DNA sequence: TGTGCCAGCAGTTACCTGGGAGTCTCCTACAATGAGCAGTTCTTC. Amino acid sequence: CASSYLGVSYNEQFF.

There are a few counts of this clonotype. The chain links TRBV15 to TRBJ2-1, with D perhaps matching TRBD2 (6 bases). Germline V gene lookup returns CDR1 LNHNV and CDR2 YYDKDF (reference sequence). The germline V and J ends were trimmed by 3 bases and 13 bases, with 16 bases remaining between them. The CDR3 contains 13 residues. This chain's CDR3 is CATSSQPRELQFF. The CDR3 DNA is TGTGCCACCAGCAGCCAGCCCCGGGAGCTACAGTTCTTC.

This clonotype was seen a handful of times. The V call is TRBV27, the J call TRBJ2-3; no reliable D call. The CDR3 contains 12 residues. Between the trimmed V and J ends, which lost 2 bases and 6 bases, there was a span of 6 bases. The germline CDR1 and CDR2 sequences are MNHEY and SMNVEV (reference sequence). The CDR3 loop is CASSLVRDTQYF. CDR3 nucleotide sequence: TGTGCCAGCAGTTTAGTAAGGGATACGCAGTATTTT.